The 17 T cell receptor beta chains reported below all come from one sample, sequenced in a study of T cells in Graves' hyperthyroidism and ophthalmopathy. RNA transcripts gave rise to amplified TCR beta CDR3 regions. When the TCR CDR3 underwent first-round RT-PCR, the HTBI primer set was used. TCRdb redid the calling of the multiplex PCR reads with MiXCR, one entry per CDR3 protein. The sample has 350,000 or so distinct CDR3 sequences; around 20% are singletons. Sequenced input: blood. These receptors were obtained from a woman in her forties or fifties with Graves' hyperthyroidism.

This clonotype was seen repeatedly, ten times or more. This rearrangement joins TRBV20-1 to TRBJ2-3; D is possibly TRBD1 or TRBD2 (5 bases each). CDR1 and CDR2 from the germline V gene are DFQATT and SNEGSKA (reference sequence). The CDR3 is made up of 14 amino acids. Trimming took 4 bases from V and 1 from J, leaving 12 bases between them. The CDR3: CSANGGLGTDTQYF. The CDR3 region has the DNA TGCAGTGCTAATGGGGGTCTGGGCACAGATACGCAGTATTTT.

This clonotype appeared many times. The chain links TRBV30 to TRBJ2-7, with D possibly being TRBD1 or TRBD2 (5 bases each). The CDR3 has 14 amino acids. V was shortened by 2 bases and J by 3 bases, with 14 bases between the two germline ends. Germline V CDR1 and CDR2: GTSNPN, SVGIG (reference sequence). As DNA, the CDR3 is TGTGCCTGGAGTCCGGGACCTGCCCACTACGAGCAGTACTTC. Encoded protein: CAWSPGPAHYEQYF.

The rearrangement uses TRBV18 and TRBJ1-5; 8 bases are a match to TRBD1. The CDR3 is 15 amino acids. CDR1 is KGHSH, CDR2 LQKENI, per germline. Trimming removed 5 bases from V and 7 bases from J; junction bases left unmatched: 10. The CDR3 loop reads CASSSGGDRGQPQHF. Written as DNA, the CDR3 is TGTGCCAGCTCAAGCGGGGGTGACAGGGGCCAGCCCCAGCATTTT. The full variable domain, completed using reference TRBV18 and TRBJ1-5, is NAGVMQNPRHLVRRRGQEARLRCSPMKGHSHVYWYRQLPEEGLKFMVYLQKENIIDESGMPKERFSAEFPKEGPSILRIQQVVRGDSAAYFCASSSGGDRGQPQHFGDGTRLSIL.

This clonotype was seen many times. V gene TRBV12-3 or TRBV12-4 combines with J gene TRBJ2-7; the D is unclear. V was trimmed by 1 base and J by 2 bases, leaving 24 bases between them. The CDR3 length is 19 residues. The CDR3 here is CASSLGEIDFLLDAYEQYF. DNA of the CDR3: TGTGCCAGCAGTTTAGGCGAGATTGACTTTCTCCTGGATGCCTACGAGCAGTACTTC.

The chain combines TRBV7-9 with TRBJ2-7; D might be TRBD1 or TRBD2, each matching 6 bases. The CDR3 runs 15 residues. V shed 1 base and J shed 6 bases, with 16 bases lying between them. Looked up from germline, CDR1 is SEHNR and CDR2 is FQNEAQ (reference sequence). The CDR3 region has the DNA TGTGCCAGCAGCTTAGGAACAGGGTCCGGGGGCGAGCAGTACTTC. This gives the protein CASSLGTGSGGEQYF. The variable domain in full, completed from reference TRBV7-9 and TRBJ2-7, reads DTGVSQNPRHKITKRGQNVTFRCDPISEHNRLYWYRQTLGQGPEFLTYFQNEAQLEKSRLLSDRFSAERPKGSFSTLEIQRTEQGDSAMYLCASSLGTGSGGEQYFGPGTRLTVT.

The genes are TRBV20-1 and TRBJ1-1; D is ambiguous. Germline V gene data show CDR1 as DFQATT and CDR2 as SNEGSKA (reference sequence). V lost 5 bases, J lost 0 bases, and 10 bases lay in between. CDR3 size: 13 residues. Written as DNA, the CDR3 is TGCAGTGCTCAAGCACCCATGAACACTGAAGCTTTCTTT. Translated: CSAQAPMNTEAFF.

About this clonotype: At one end the junction does not follow the germline gene, possibly because of a read error. The V gene is TRBV5-1, the J gene TRBJ1-5; 7 bases agree with TRBD1. Germline V gene data show CDR1 as SGHRS and CDR2 as YFSETQ. This CDR3 has 15 residues. DNA for the CDR3: TGTGCCAGCAGCGCCTCGGGACAGAAAAATCAGCCCCAGCATTTT. Encoded protein: CASSASGQKNQPQHF.

V gene TRBV2 combines with J gene TRBJ1-2; D unresolved. The CDR3 is 16 amino acids. The V gene's germline CDR1 is SNHLY and CDR2 FYNNEI. The germline V and J ends were trimmed by 6 bases and 4 bases, with 21 bases remaining between them. CDR3 nucleotide sequence: TGTGCCAGCAGCCAAGCCGGGTATGGTCAAAGCTATGGCTACACCTTC. Protein product: CASSQAGYGQSYGYTF.

This clonotype was seen ten or more times. The V and J genes are TRBV2 and TRBJ2-1; D unclear. Trimming pared 3 bases from V and 0 bases from J, leaving 6 bases between. The CDR3 is 14 residues long. CDR1 and CDR2 from the germline V gene are SNHLY and FYNNEI. CDR3 DNA: TGTGCCAGCAGTGACCATGTCTCCTACAATGAGCAGTTCTTC. Translated: CASSDHVSYNEQFF.

The rearrangement joins TRBV28 to TRBJ2-2, with a possible D match to TRBD2 (6 bases). Trimming pared 9 bases from V and 3 bases from J, leaving 32 bases between. Germline values: CDR1 MDHEN, CDR2 SYDVKM. This CDR3 has 20 amino acids. The CDR3 nucleotides read TGTGCCAGTACCCCATGGGGTATGGAAGTAAGCGGGCGACACACCGGGGAGCTGTTTTTT. It translates to CASTPWGMEVSGRHTGELFF.

In this sample, this clonotype turned up many times. The rearrangement links TRBV7-9 to TRBJ2-7; 7 positions agree with TRBD1. The germline V gene has CDR1 SEHNR and CDR2 FQNEAQ (reference sequence). Trimming removed 1 base from V and 1 base from J; junction bases left unmatched: 4. The CDR3 runs 15 residues. The CDR3 loop reads CASSLDWTGSYEQYF. The CDR3 region has the DNA TGTGCCAGCAGCTTAGATTGGACAGGATCCTACGAGCAGTACTTC.

This clonotype was counted many times. One end of the junction does not line up with germline, which may come from a read error. V usage is TRBV28 and J usage is TRBJ1-1; 7 bases are a match to TRBD1. Germline values: CDR1 MDHEN, CDR2 SYDVKM. This CDR3 has 14 amino acids. The CDR3 DNA follows: TGCGCCAGCAGCCCGGGACAGCTGAACACTGAAGCTTTCTTT. Translation: CASSPGQLNTEAFF.

The count of this clonotype is one. The rearrangement uses TRBV2 and TRBJ1-2; D ambiguous. With 3 bases removed from V and 6 bases from J, the gap between germline ends came to 11 bases. The germline V gene encodes CDR1 SNHLY and CDR2 FYNNEI. This CDR3 spans 13 amino acids. The CDR3 spells CASSDSGENGYTF. The CDR3 coding sequence is TGTGCCAGCAGTGATTCCGGAGAGAATGGCTACACCTTC. Together with reference TRBV2 and TRBJ1-2, the CDR3 gives the full variable domain: EPEVTQTPSHQVTQMGQEVILRCVPISNHLYFYWYRQILGQKVEFLVSFYNNEISEKSEIFDDQFSVERPDGSNFTLKIRSTKLEDSAMYFCASSDSGENGYTFGSGTRLTVV.

This clonotype was seen ten or more times. The rearrangement joins TRBV7-2 to TRBJ1-1, with 7 bases identical to TRBD1. V lost 0 bases, J lost 0 bases, and 4 bases stayed unmatched. Germline assignment: CDR1 SGHTA and CDR2 FQGNSA. CDR3 length: 16 residues. In DNA, the CDR3 is TGTGCCAGCAGCTTAGCAGGGGGCGTGATGAACACTGAAGCTTTCTTT. Translated: CASSLAGGVMNTEAFF.

This clonotype turned up a few times. The chain joins TRBV7-9 to TRBJ1-1, with 7 bases aligning to TRBD1. Germline CDR1 reads SEHNR; CDR2 reads FQNEAQ (reference sequence). V dropped 3 bases and J dropped 6; count of bases not matched to a gene: 7. CDR3 size: 14 residues. In DNA form, the CDR3 reads TGTGCCAGCAGCTTCAGGGGGAAGGTGGCTGAAGCTTTCTTT. Translated: CASSFRGKVAEAFF.

The chain is built from TRBV4-1 and TRBJ1-2; TRBD1 aligns across 10 bases. The CDR3 has 16 amino acids. The ends lost 3 bases at V and 8 bases at J; junction bases unmatched: 12. The germline CDR1 and CDR2 sequences are MGHRA and YSYEKL. CDR3: CASSQAPTGGGEGYTF. In nucleotides, the CDR3 is TGCGCCAGCAGCCAGGCACCGACAGGGGGCGGAGAAGGCTACACCTTC.

This chain connects TRBV6-1 to TRBJ2-7; D is perhaps TRBD1 or TRBD2 (7 bases each). This CDR3 is 18 amino acids long. The germline CDR1 and CDR2 sequences are MNHNS and SASEGT. Trimming removed 4 bases from V and 0 bases from J, with 22 bases in between. CDR3 DNA: TGTGCCAGCAGTGTCCACAGGGGTGAGGCGGGGGTCTCCTACGAGCAGTACTTC. This translates into CASSVHRGEAGVSYEQYF.